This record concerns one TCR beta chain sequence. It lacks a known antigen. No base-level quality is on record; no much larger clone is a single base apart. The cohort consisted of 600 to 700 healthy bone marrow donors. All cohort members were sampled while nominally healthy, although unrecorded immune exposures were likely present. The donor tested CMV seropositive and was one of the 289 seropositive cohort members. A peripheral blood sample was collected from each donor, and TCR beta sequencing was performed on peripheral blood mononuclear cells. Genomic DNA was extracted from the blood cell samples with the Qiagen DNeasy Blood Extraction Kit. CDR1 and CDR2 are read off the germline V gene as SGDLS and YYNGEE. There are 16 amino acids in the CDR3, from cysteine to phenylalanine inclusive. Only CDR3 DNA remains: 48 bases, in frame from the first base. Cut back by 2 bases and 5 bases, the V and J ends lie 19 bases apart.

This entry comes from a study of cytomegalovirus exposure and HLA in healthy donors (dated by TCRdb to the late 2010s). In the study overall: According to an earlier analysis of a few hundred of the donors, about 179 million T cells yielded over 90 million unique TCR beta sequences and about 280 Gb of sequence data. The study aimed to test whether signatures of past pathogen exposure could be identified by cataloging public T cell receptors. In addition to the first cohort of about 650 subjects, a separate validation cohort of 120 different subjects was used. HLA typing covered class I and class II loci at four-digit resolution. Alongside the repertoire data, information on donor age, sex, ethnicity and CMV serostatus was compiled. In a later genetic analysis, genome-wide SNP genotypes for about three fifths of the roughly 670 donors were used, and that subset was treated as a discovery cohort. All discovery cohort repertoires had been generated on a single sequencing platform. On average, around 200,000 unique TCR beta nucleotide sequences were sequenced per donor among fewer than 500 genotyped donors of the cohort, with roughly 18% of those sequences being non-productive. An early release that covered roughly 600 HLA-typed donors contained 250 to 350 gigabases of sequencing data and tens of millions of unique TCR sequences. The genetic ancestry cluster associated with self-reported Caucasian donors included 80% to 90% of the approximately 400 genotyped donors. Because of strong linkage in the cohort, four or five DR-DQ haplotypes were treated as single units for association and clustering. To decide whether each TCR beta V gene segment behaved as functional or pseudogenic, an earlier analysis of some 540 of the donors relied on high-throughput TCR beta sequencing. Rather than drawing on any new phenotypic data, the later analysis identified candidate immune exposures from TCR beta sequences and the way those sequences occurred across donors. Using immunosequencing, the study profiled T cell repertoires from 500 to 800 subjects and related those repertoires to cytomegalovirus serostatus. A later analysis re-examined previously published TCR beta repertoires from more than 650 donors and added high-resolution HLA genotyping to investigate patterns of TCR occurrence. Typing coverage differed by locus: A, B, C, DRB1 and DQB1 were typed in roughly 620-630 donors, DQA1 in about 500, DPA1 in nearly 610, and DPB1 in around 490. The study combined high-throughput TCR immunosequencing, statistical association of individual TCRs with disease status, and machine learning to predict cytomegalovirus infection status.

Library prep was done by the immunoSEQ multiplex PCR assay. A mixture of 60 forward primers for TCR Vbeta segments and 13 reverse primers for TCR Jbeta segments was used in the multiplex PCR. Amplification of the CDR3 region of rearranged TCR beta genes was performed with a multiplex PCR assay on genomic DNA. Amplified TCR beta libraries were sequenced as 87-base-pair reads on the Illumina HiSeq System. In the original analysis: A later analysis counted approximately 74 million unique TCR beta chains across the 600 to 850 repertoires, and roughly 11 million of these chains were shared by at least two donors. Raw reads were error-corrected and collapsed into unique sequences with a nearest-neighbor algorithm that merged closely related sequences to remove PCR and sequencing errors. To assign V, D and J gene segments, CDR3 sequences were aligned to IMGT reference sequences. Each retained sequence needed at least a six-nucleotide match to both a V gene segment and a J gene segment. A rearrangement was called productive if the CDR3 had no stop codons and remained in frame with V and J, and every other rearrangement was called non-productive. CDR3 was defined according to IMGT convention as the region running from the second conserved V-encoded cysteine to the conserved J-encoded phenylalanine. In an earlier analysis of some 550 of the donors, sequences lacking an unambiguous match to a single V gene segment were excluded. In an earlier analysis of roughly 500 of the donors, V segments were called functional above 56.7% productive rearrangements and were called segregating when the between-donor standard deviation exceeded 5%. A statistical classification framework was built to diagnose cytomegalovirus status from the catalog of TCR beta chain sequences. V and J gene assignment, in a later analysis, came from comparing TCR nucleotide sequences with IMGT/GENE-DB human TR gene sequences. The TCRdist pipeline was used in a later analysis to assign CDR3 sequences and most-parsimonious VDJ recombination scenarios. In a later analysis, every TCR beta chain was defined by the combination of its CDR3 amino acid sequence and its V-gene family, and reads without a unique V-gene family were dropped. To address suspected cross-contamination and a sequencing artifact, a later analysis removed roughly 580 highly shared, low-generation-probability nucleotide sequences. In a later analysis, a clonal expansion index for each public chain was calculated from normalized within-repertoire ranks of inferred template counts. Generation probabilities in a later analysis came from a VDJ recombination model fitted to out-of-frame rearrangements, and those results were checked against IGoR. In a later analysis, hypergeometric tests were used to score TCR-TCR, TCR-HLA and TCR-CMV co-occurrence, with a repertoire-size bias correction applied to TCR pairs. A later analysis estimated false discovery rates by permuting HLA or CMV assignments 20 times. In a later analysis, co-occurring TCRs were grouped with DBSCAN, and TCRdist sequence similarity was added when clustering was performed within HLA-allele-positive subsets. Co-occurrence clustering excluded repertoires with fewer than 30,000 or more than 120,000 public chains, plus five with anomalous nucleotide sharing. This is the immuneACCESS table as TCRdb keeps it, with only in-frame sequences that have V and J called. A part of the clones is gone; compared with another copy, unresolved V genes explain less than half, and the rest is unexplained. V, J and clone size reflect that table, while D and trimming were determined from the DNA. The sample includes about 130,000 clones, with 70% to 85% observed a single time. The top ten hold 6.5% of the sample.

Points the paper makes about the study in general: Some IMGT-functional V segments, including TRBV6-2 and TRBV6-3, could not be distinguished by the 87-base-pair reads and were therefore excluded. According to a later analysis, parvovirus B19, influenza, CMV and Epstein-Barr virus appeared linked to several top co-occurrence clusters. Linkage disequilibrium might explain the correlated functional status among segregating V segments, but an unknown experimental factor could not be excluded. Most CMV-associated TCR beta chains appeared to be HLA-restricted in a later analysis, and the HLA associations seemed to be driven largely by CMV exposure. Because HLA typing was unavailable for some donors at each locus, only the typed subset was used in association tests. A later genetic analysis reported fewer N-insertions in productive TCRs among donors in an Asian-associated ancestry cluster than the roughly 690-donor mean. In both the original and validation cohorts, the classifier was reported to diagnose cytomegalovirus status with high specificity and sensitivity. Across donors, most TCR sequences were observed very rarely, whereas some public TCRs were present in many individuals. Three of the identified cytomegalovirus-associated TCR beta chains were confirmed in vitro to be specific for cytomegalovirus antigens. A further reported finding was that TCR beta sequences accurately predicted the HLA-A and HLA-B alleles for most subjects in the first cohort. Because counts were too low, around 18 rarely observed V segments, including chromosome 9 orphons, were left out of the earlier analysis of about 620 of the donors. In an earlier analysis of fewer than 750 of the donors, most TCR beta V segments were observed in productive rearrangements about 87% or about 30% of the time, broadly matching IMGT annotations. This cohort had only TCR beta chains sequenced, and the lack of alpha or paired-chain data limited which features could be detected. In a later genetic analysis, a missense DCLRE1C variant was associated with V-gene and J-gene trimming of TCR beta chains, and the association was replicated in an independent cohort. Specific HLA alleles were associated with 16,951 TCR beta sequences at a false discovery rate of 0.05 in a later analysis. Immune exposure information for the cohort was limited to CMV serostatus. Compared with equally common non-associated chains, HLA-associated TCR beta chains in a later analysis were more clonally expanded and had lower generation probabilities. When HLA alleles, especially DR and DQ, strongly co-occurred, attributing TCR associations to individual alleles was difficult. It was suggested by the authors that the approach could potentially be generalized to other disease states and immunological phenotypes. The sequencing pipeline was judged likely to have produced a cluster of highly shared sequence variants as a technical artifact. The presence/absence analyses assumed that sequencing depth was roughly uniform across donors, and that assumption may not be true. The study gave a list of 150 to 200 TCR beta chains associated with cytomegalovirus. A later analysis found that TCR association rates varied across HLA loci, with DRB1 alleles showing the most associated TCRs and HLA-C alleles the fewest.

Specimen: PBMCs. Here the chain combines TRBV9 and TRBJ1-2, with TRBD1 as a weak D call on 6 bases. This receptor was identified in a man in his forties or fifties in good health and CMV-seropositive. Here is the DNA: TGTGCCAGCAGCGTCTTGCCAGGGGATATCGAATATGGCTACACCTTC. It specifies CASSVLPGDIEYGYTF.